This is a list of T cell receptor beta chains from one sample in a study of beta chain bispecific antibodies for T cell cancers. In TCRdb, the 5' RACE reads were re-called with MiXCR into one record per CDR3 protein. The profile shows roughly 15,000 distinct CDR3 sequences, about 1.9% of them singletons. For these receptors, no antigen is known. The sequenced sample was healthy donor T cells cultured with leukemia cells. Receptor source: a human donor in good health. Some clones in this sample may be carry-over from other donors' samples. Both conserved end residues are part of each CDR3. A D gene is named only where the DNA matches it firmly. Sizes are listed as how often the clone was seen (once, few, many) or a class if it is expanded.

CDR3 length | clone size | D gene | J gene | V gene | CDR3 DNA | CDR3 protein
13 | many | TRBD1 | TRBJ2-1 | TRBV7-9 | TGTGCCAGCAGCCCCCGACAGGGAAATGAGCAGTTCTTC | CASSPRQGNEQFF
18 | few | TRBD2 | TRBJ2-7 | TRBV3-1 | TGTGCCAGCAGCCAACCACCGGGACTAGCGGGGGGTACCTACGAGCAGTACTTC | CASSQPPGLAGGTYEQYF
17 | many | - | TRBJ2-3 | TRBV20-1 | TGCAGTGCTAGTTGGCAGGGGCTACCTCTCGTCACAGATACGCAGTATTTT | CSASWQGLPLVTDTQYF
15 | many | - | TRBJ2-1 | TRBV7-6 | TGTGCCAGCACCAATAACCCAGAATCGGGGGATGAGCAGTTCTTC | CASTNNPESGDEQFF
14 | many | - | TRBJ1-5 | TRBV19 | TGTGCCAGTAATCCTGGTCTAGGGAATCAGCCCCAGCATTTT | CASNPGLGNQPQHF
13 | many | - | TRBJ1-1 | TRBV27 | TGTGCCAGCAGTTCGGGACAGAACACTGAAGCTTTCTTT | CASSSGQNTEAFF
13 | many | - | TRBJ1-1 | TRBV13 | TGTGCCAGCAGCCTGGGGGTCCGGACTGAAGCTTTCTTT | CASSLGVRTEAFF
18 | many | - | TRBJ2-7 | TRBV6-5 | TGTGCCAGCAGTTACTTCCGTGCATTCTCCGGGTCTATCTACGAGCAGTACTTC | CASSYFRAFSGSIYEQYF
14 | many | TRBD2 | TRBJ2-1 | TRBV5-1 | TGCGCCAGCGCTCTAGCGGGGGGCGTGGATGAGCAGTTCTTC | CASALAGGVDEQFF
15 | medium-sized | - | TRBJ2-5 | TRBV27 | TGTGCCAGCAGTCATTCCGCCAACCCCAAAGAGACCCAGTACTTC | CASSHSANPKETQYF
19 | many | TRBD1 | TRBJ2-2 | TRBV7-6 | TGTGCCAGCAGCTCACCTCGACCCCGACAGGGAAAGAACACCGGGGAGCTGTTTTTT | CASSSPRPRQGKNTGELFF
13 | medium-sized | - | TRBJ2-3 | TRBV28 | TGTGCCAGCAGCCCCCATAGGGGGTTAACGCAGTATTTT | CASSPHRGLTQYF
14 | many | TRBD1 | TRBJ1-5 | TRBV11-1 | TGTGCCAGCAGCCCCGGACAGGGTAATCAGCCCCAGCATTTT | CASSPGQGNQPQHF
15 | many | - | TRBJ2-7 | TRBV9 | TGTGCCAGCAGCGTAGACGAAGGGGGAATCTACGAGCAGTACTTC | CASSVDEGGIYEQYF
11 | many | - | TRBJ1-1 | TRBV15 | TGTGCCACCAGCCCGGGGGGTGAAGCTTTCTTT | CATSPGGEAFF
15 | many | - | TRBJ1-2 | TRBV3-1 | TGTGCCAGCAGCCTTCGGGACCGGAAAAACTATGGCTACACCTTC | CASSLRDRKNYGYTF
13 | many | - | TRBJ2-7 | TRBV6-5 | TGTGCCAGCGCGCGGGTAGGCTCCTACGAGCAGTACTTC | CASARVGSYEQYF
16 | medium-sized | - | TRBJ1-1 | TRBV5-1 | TGCGCCAGCAGCTCGTCCCCCAGGGATGCCAACACTGAAGCTTTCTTT | CASSSSPRDANTEAFF
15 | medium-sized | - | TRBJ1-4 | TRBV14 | TGTGCCAGCAGCCAAGGAGTGGGTATTCGAGAAAAACTGTTTTTT | CASSQGVGIREKLFF
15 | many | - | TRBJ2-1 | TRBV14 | TGTGCCAGCAGCCAAGGACAGGTTGGGTACTATGAGCAGTTCTTC | CASSQGQVGYYEQFF
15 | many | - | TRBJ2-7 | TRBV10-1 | TGCGCCAGCAGTGAGGGGGCAGGGGCTTCCTACGAGCAGTACTTC | CASSEGAGASYEQYF
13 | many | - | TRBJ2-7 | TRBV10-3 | TGTGCCATCAGAGCTGACTATGGGGGCGAGCAGTACTTC | CAIRADYGGEQYF